Below, 30 T cell receptor beta chains from the same sample are listed, as sequenced in a study of cytomegalovirus exposure and HLA in healthy donors. Vbeta (60) and Jbeta (13) primers were used in the PCR. Profiling relied on immunoSEQ multiplex PCR, and the TCRdb table lists in-frame clones only, not all of them. This table holds some 100,000 clones, under 80% found once. The sample consisted of PBMCs. The receptor source for this set is a woman aged 45-59 years in good health and CMV-seropositive.

This clone turned up a few times. The chain has TRBV7-2 and TRBJ1-1, with 12 bases identical to TRBD1. Germline CDR1 and CDR2: SGHTA and FQGNSA. V was clipped by 3 bases and J by 6 bases; unmatched bases: 11. The CDR3 consists of 17 residues. This CDR3 is CASSLRGQGASVAEAFF. CDR3 bases: TGTGCCAGCAGCTTGAGGGGACAGGGGGCATCAGTCGCTGAAGCTTTCTTT.

This clone was seen a single time. The CDR3 DNA follows: TGCGCCAGCAGCCCCTCGGTAGCGAACACCATATATTTT. Translating it yields CASSPSVANTIYF. The chain uses TRBV5-1 and TRBJ1-3; D is unresolved. Trimming removed 4 bases at V and 7 bases at J, with 12 bases between. Germline V gene sequence: CDR1 SGHRS, CDR2 YFSETQ. This CDR3 is built from 13 residues.

This clone showed up many times. The chain couples TRBV29-1 to TRBJ2-1; TRBD2 matches at 9 bases. Unmatched junction bases numbered 12, after V lost 7 bases and J lost 5 bases. This CDR3 is built from 15 residues. The germline gives CDR1 SQVTM, CDR2 ANQGSEA. For the CDR3, the DNA is TGCAGCGCCCCGAGAGGACTAGCGACGAACAATGAGCAGTTCTTC. This codes for CSAPRGLATNNEQFF.

The chain recombines TRBV9 with TRBJ2-7; 7 positions agree with TRBD1. After removal of 3 bases from V and 7 bases from J, the junction contained 4 bases not matched to a gene. The CDR3 is made up of 12 amino acids. Germline CDR1 and CDR2: SGDLS and YYNGEE. DNA for the CDR3: TGTGCCAGCAGCGCGACAGGGCGGGAGCAGTACTTC. Its protein product is CASSATGREQYF.

V usage is TRBV9 and J usage is TRBJ2-3, with D maybe TRBD1 (5 bases). Germline V CDR1 and CDR2: SGDLS, YYNGEE. V lost 4 bases, J lost 0 bases, and 12 bases lay in between. The CDR3 has 15 amino acids. The CDR3 protein is CASSLGPASTDTQYF. The DNA of the CDR3 is TGTGCCAGCAGCCTGGGGCCCGCTAGCACAGATACGCAGTATTTT.

The chain links TRBV5-1 to TRBJ1-2; TRBD1 might be the D (6 bases). The CDR3 runs to 14 residues. V was cut by 4 bases and J by 5 bases, with 15 bases left in between. Germline CDR1 SGHRS, CDR2 YFSETQ. As DNA, the CDR3 is TGCGCCAGCAGCCCTCAGGGGCCTGATTATGGCTACACCTTC. This gives the protein CASSPQGPDYGYTF.

Only a few counts were recorded for this clone. In the same sample, other DNA sequences code for this CDR3. J is TRBJ2-5 and V is TRBV6-1; D is undetermined. Germline V lookup: CDR1 MNHNS, CDR2 SASEGT. Trimming took off 4 bases at V and 3 bases at J, with 3 bases between the two ends. This CDR3 comprises 11 residues. CDR3 region: CASSAKETQYF. The CDR3 nucleotides are TGTGCCAGCAGTGCCAAAGAGACCCAGTACTTC.

There are a few counts of this clone. The J gene is TRBJ2-5, the V gene TRBV7-2; TRBD1 aligns across 7 bases. Germline CDR1 SGHTA, CDR2 FQGNSA. V was clipped by 5 bases and J by 1 base; unmatched bases: 4. The CDR3 runs 14 residues. CDR3 nucleotides: TGTGCCAGCAGCCTACGGACAGGCCAAGAGACCCAGTACTTC. This gives the protein CASSLRTGQETQYF.

V gene TRBV27 combines with J gene TRBJ2-2; a possible D gene is TRBD2 (6 bases). This CDR3 is 15 amino acids long. V dropped 5 bases and J dropped 2 bases, with 12 bases sitting between them. CDR1 MNHEY and CDR2 SMNVEV come from the germline V gene (reference sequence). The CDR3 DNA reads TGTGCCAGCAGTCCCATGGGGGGAAACACCGGGGAGCTGTTTTTT. This gives the protein CASSPMGGNTGELFF.

This clone was detected a few times. The chain carries TRBV9 and TRBJ2-5; 9 bases agree with TRBD1. Germline V gene lookup returns CDR1 SGDLS and CDR2 YYNGEE. The CDR3 runs to 16 residues. Germline trimming cut 4 bases from V and 3 bases from J; bases unmatched to any gene: 10. The CDR3 is CASSPRDREPKETQYF. Here the CDR3 DNA reads TGTGCCAGCAGCCCAAGGGACAGGGAACCGAAAGAGACCCAGTACTTC.

The genes are TRBV1 and TRBJ1-2. TRBV1 constitutes a pseudogene. The length of the CDR3 is 15 residues. In DNA form, the CDR3 reads TGCACCAGCAGCCAAGAGACCGGGGGGTACTATGGCTACACCTTC. It translates to CTSSQETGGYYGYTF.

This clone showed up just a few times. J is TRBJ2-3 and V is TRBV11-2; 8 positions match TRBD1. This CDR3 is 15 amino acids long. J gave up 5 bases and V 5 bases, and 9 bases lay outside the gene matches. Germline V gives CDR1 SGHAT, CDR2 FQNNGV. The CDR3 sequence is CASSTGTGSRDTQYF. CDR3 coding DNA: TGTGCCAGCAGCACCGGGACAGGTAGTCGAGATACGCAGTATTTT.

This clone was observed once. The chain couples TRBV19 to TRBJ2-4; TRBD2 agrees at 8 bases. J gave up 0 bases and V 2 bases, and 15 bases lay outside the gene matches. Germline V gene lookup returns CDR1 LNHDA and CDR2 SQIVND (reference sequence). CDR3 size: 20 residues. The CDR3 DNA sequence: TGTGCCAGTAGTATAACGGCTGGGCTCGGGCTAGCGGGAGCCAAAAACATTCAGTACTTC. Translated: CASSITAGLGLAGAKNIQYF.

The gene calls are TRBV23-1 and TRBJ2-7; 8 nucleotides agree with TRBD2. TRBV23-1 is recorded as an ORF, its role being uncertain. The V segment lost 4 bases and the J segment 0 bases; nucleotides outside the gene matches: 14. The CDR3 is 18 residues long. This chain's CDR3 is CASSLQCGSGKSSYEQYF. As DNA, the CDR3 is TGCGCCAGCAGTCTACAATGTGGTAGCGGGAAGAGCTCCTACGAGCAGTACTTC.

A few counts support this clone. The V call is TRBV6-4, the J call TRBJ2-1, with 9 nucleotides matching TRBD2. The J segment lost 4 bases and the V segment lost 4 bases, leaving 5 bases of the junction unmatched. CDR3 size: 15 residues. Germline-derived CDR1 and CDR2 are MRHNA and SNTAGT. CDR3 sequence: CASSASGEPYNEQFF. CDR3 coding DNA: TGTGCCAGCAGTGCTAGCGGGGAGCCTTACAATGAGCAGTTCTTC.

CDR3 amino acids: CASTSGGGDRQFF. The CDR3 nucleotides read TGTGCCAGCACCTCAGGAGGGGGGGATCGGCAGTTCTTC. The genes are TRBV25-1 and TRBJ2-1; TRBD2 is a possible D gene (7 bases). The CDR3 covers 13 residues. The V and J ends lost 7 bases and 12 bases respectively, with 19 bases between them. Per the germline V gene, CDR1 is MGHDK and CDR2 is SYGVNS.

V and J are TRBV18 and TRBJ2-7; the match to TRBD1 covers 9 bases. Germline V lookup: CDR1 KGHSH, CDR2 LQKENI. Germline trimming cut 2 bases from V and 1 base from J; bases unmatched to any gene: 6. The CDR3 consists of 16 residues. CDR3 DNA sequence: TGTGCCAGCTCACCAAGTTTGGGGACAGGGTCCTACGAGCAGTACTTC. This encodes CASSPSLGTGSYEQYF.

This clone was observed a handful of times. This chain joins TRBV5-5 and TRBJ1-1; maybe TRBD1 (5 bases). With 5 bases removed from V and 1 base from J, the gap between germline ends came to 9 bases. The CDR3 is 13 amino acids. CDR1 and CDR2 (germline): SGHKS, YYEKEE (reference sequence). The CDR3, as DNA: TGTGCCAGCAGACTTGGACAGAACACTGAAGCTTTCTTT. Translated, it gives CASRLGQNTEAFF.

This clone was detected a few times. The chain links TRBV19 to TRBJ1-6, with a tentative D call TRBD1 (5 bases). Germline V gene lookup returns CDR1 LNHDA and CDR2 SQIVND (reference sequence). The germline V and J ends were trimmed by 5 bases and 10 bases, with 12 bases remaining between them. The CDR3 is made up of 13 amino acids. As DNA, the CDR3 is TGTGCCAGTAGTGCGGGGGTCTACTCACCCCTCCACTTT. Protein: CASSAGVYSPLHF.

V gene TRBV6-1 combines with J gene TRBJ1-2; D possibly corresponds to TRBD1 (6 bases). V lost 7 bases, J lost 4 bases, and 13 bases lay in between. Germline lookup yields CDR1 MNHNS and CDR2 SASEGT. The CDR3 has 13 residues. The CDR3 bases are TGTGCCAGCAAACCACAGGGTTCCTATGGCTACACCTTC. Amino acid sequence: CASKPQGSYGYTF.

This clone came up once. This chain links TRBV6-5 with TRBJ2-7; perhaps TRBD1 as D (6 bases). Trimming removed 8 bases at V and 2 bases at J, with 19 bases between. The CDR3 consists of 15 residues. Germline lookup yields CDR1 MNHEY and CDR2 SVGAGI. The CDR3 here is CASRGEGQPPYEQYF. CDR3 in DNA: TGTGCCAGCCGGGGAGAGGGACAACCCCCCTACGAGCAGTACTTC.

This clone appeared a few times. The chain employs TRBV6-5 and TRBJ2-7; D is unclear. Germline values: CDR1 MNHEY, CDR2 SVGAGI. The CDR3 extends over 11 amino acids. Trimming left V 3 bases short and J 6 bases short, with 6 bases between. CDR3 nucleotides: TGTGCCAGCAGTTATTCAGGCGAGCAGTACTTC. Translated: CASSYSGEQYF.

The V gene is TRBV7-2, the J gene TRBJ2-1; 7 bases fit TRBD1. CDR3 length: 13 residues. The junction had 6 bases not matched to a gene; V was cut back by 6 bases and J by 7 bases. Germline CDR1 and CDR2: SGHTA and FQGNSA. CDR3 in DNA: TGTGCCAGCAGGGGAACAGGGGTGAATGAGCAGTTCTTC. Amino acids: CASRGTGVNEQFF.

This chain joins TRBV4-1 and TRBJ1-1; weak D call: TRBD1 (5 bases). Germline CDR1 is MGHRA and CDR2 is YSYEKL. CDR3 length equals 14 residues. V lost 5 bases and J lost 4, with 14 bases in between. The CDR3 DNA follows: TGCGCCAGCAGCTCCTCCAGGGCTAGCACTGAAGCTTTCTTT. It encodes CASSSSRASTEAFF.

CDR3 coding DNA: TGCAGCGTTGAAGATACGGGGGAGCAGTACTTC. It translates to CSVEDTGEQYF. The chain recombines TRBV29-1 with TRBJ2-5, with D possibly TRBD2 on 6 matching bases. The length of the CDR3 is 11 residues. The V end was cut by 0 bases, the J end by 11 bases, with 10 bases between. CDR1 is SQVTM and CDR2 is ANQGSEA in the germline V gene. The entire variable domain, with the rest obtained from reference TRBV29-1 and TRBJ2-5, is as follows: SAVISQKPSRDICQRGTSLTIQCQVDSQVTMMFWYRQQPGQSLTLIATANQGSEATYESGFVIDKFPISRPNLTFSTLTVSNMSPEDSSIYLCSVEDTGEQYFGPGTRLLVL.

The chain employs TRBV5-4 and TRBJ2-5; TRBD2 matches at 7 bases. V dropped 5 bases and J dropped 3; count of bases not matched to a gene: 13. The CDR3 is made up of 16 amino acids. CDR1 and CDR2 from the germline V gene are SGHNT and YYREEE (reference sequence). CDR3 sequence (DNA): TGTGCCAGCAGTAAAACAGTGGGAGGGCCAAAAGAGACCCAGTACTTC. Translated, it gives CASSKTVGGPKETQYF. The full variable domain, completed using reference TRBV5-4 and TRBJ2-5, is ETGVTQSPTHLIKTRGQQVTLRCSSQSGHNTVSWYQQALGQGPQFIFQYYREEENGRGNFPPRFSGLQFPNYSSELNVNALELDDSALYLCASSKTVGGPKETQYFGPGTRLLVL.

CDR3 sequence: CASNSAGGTGELFF. The CDR3 bases are TGTGCCAGTAACTCAGCGGGAGGTACCGGGGAGCTGTTTTTT. This rearrangement joins TRBV9 to TRBJ2-2; 9 bases line up with TRBD2. This CDR3 spans 14 amino acids. Germline CDR1 reads SGDLS; CDR2 reads YYNGEE. V lost 8 bases and J lost 5; bases outside the gene matches: 7.

V and J are TRBV5-1 and TRBJ2-2; D remains ambiguous. Per the germline V gene, CDR1 is SGHRS and CDR2 is YFSETQ. The CDR3 covers 16 residues. V dropped 0 bases and J dropped 5 bases, with 14 bases sitting between them. Written as DNA, the CDR3 is TGCGCCAGCAGCTTGGTACCGGGTGAACGTACCGGGGAGCTGTTTTTT. As protein: CASSLVPGERTGELFF.

This clone was seen a few times. The gene calls are TRBV4-1 and TRBJ2-2, with 7 bases fitting TRBD2. The trim removed 3 bases at V and 0 bases at J, leaving 4 bases unmatched. Germline-derived CDR1 and CDR2 are MGHRA and YSYEKL. The CDR3 is 16 amino acids. CDR3 coding DNA: TGCGCCAGCAGCCACCGGCGGGAGCCGAACACCGGGGAGCTGTTTTTT. This codes for CASSHRREPNTGELFF.

The chain has TRBV5-6 and TRBJ2-4; 9 bases are shared with TRBD1. V was clipped by 4 bases and J by 0 bases; unmatched bases: 11. The CDR3 extends over 18 amino acids. The germline gives CDR1 SGHDT, CDR2 YYEEEE. The CDR3 is CASSLTGTGKLAKNIQYF. CDR3 coding DNA: TGTGCCAGCAGCCTTACCGGGACAGGGAAATTAGCCAAAAACATTCAGTACTTC.